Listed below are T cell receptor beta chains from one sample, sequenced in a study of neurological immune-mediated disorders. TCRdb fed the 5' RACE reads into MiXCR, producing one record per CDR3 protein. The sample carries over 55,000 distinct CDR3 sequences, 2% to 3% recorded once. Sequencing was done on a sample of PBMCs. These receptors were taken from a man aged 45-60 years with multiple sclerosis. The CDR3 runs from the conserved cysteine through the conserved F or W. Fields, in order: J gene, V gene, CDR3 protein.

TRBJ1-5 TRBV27 CASSPGDINQPQHF
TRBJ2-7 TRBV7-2 CASSLAGYGGRYF
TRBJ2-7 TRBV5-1 CASSYRSSYEQYF
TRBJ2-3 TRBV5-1 CASSLEEGANTQYF
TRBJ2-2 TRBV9 CASSVVSEAGELFF
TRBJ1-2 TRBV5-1 CATGDRGGYTF
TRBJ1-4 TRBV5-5 CASSTNTNEKLFF
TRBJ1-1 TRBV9 CASSPRGGRSITEAFF
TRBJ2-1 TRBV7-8 CASSPQSSGGPGEQFF
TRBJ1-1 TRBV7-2 CASSLSPGQGPDAFF
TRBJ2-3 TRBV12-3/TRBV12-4 CASSLAGGPEIGQYF
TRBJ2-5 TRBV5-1 CASSPKGETQYF
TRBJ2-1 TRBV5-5 CASSLEGSGGPPYNEQFF
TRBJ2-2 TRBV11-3 CASSLDYPGLATGELFF
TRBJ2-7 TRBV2 CASSEETGRYEQYF
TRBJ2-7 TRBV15 CATSRDLYEQYF
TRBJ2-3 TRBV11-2 CASSLDGLRDTQYF
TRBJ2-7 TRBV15 CATSEAGGQGLGEQYF
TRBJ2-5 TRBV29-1 CSAPGEETQYF
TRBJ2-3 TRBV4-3 CASSQRRVAGRPLDTDTQYF
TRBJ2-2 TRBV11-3 CASGGGPNTGELFF
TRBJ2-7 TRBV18 CASSPPFGSPGNEQYF
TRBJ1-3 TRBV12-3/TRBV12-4 CASSLSSGNTIYF
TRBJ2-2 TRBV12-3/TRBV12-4 CASSRGLTGELFF
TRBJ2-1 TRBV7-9 CASSPRTKTKTYNEQFF
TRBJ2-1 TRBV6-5 CASRAQRSYNEQFF
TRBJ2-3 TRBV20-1 CSATGTGETDTQYF
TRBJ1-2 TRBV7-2 CASSLVGYGYTF
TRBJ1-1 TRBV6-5 CASSSFGGNTEAFF
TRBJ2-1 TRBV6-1 CASTPLDADNEQFF